This T cell receptor beta chain was found in a study of OX40 agonist ivuxolimab in advanced cancers. Libraries were prepared by immunoSEQ multiplex PCR; TCRdb keeps only in-frame clonotypes and omits some of them. The sample has under 85,000 clones, over 75% seen once. The source is an adult with an advanced solid tumor such as melanoma, head and neck, liver or kidney cancer. This specimen consisted of CD4+ or CD8+ T cells sorted from blood, obtained in a trial of the OX40 agonist ivuxolimab.

The CDR3 DNA follows: TGTGCCAGCAGCTTGTCTAGCGGGGCCTACGAGCAGTACTTC. Its protein product is CASSLSSGAYEQYF. The chain couples TRBV5-4 to TRBJ2-7, with 9 bases matching TRBD2. CDR3 length: 14 amino acids. With V trimmed by 1 base and J by 2 bases, 1 base remained unmatched. The germline CDR1 and CDR2 sequences are SGHNT and YYREEE (reference sequence).